Below, 20 T cell receptor beta chains from the same sample are listed, as sequenced in a study of T cell repertoires in cytomegalovirus infection (dated by TCRdb to between 2018 and 2021). TCRdb shows the sequencer as Illumina HiSeq 1500. In TCRdb, the public reads were trimmed at Q25 with fastp and aligned with MiXCR, with productive beta chains retained. Each CDR3 protein gets just one entry, which takes the most common genes and DNA from the rows behind it. The sample table holds hundreds of thousands of distinct CDR3 sequences, of which roughly 28% were seen once. The ten most abundant clones make up about 19% of the sample. No antigen is known for these receptors. What the treatment or condition label conveys for this sample: in vitro stimulation with specific CMV peptide epitopes to enrich CMV-specific T cells. Source: cultured PBMCs, taken from culture after CMV antigen stimulation. These receptors all come from a human donor in good health (CMV status not recorded). Some clones in this sample may be carry-over from other donors' samples.

This clonotype showed up just a few times. CDR3 loop: CASSQAGGNYGYTF. For the CDR3, the DNA is TGTGCCAGCAGCCAAGCAGGGGGCAACTATGGCTACACCTTC. The chain recombines TRBV3-1 with TRBJ1-2, with 8 bases aligning to TRBD1. The germline gives CDR1 LGHDT, CDR2 YNNKEL (reference sequence). The CDR3 runs 14 residues. Trimming cost V 1 base and J 2 bases; bases outside gene matches: 0.

In its sample, this clonotype was seen a few times. The rearrangement uses TRBV6-1 and TRBJ2-1; TRBD2 matches at 7 bases. The CDR3 runs to 14 residues. The germline gives CDR1 MNHNS, CDR2 SASEGT. The V gene end was trimmed by 10 bases and the J gene end by 4 bases; junction bases not matched to a gene: 10. The CDR3: CATEPGGNYNEQFF. The CDR3, as DNA: TGTGCCACTGAACCGGGGGGTAATTACAATGAGCAGTTCTTC.

The V call is TRBV6-6, the J call TRBJ2-5; perhaps TRBD2 as D (6 bases). Per germline, CDR1 MNHNY and CDR2 SVGAGI (reference sequence). This CDR3 comprises 15 residues. V gave up 7 bases and J gave up 2 bases, with 17 bases separating them. Here the CDR3 DNA reads TGTGCCAGCACCATAGGAGGGGTCGGGCAAGAGACCCAGTACTTC. Its protein is CASTIGGVGQETQYF.

The chain employs TRBV6-6 and TRBJ1-1, with D perhaps matching TRBD1 (6 bases). Trimming removed 6 bases at V and 11 bases at J, with 16 bases between. The CDR3 consists of 12 residues. Germline CDR1 MNHNY, CDR2 SVGAGI (reference sequence). The CDR3, as DNA: TGTGCCAGCAGCCCACACAGGGATGGTGCTTTCTTT. Residues: CASSPHRDGAFF.

Details on this clonotype: Just one base apart from a much larger clone, this may be a read error. This chain joins TRBV7-3 and TRBJ2-2, with D unclear. Deletions cut 7 bases from V and 7 bases from J, with 16 bases between. CDR3 size: 14 residues. Looked up from germline, CDR1 is SGHTA and CDR2 is FQGTGA. The CDR3 sequence: CASTPNPGVGELFF. As DNA, the CDR3 is TGTGCCAGCACCCCTAATCCTGGCGTCGGGGAGCTGTTTTTT. Supplemented by reference TRBV7-3 and TRBJ2-2, the full variable domain reads GAGVSQTPSNKVTEKGKYVELRCDPISGHTALYWYRQSLGQGPEFLIYFQGTGAADDSGLPNDRFFAVRPEGSVSTLKIQRTERGDSAVYLCASTPNPGVGELFFGEGSRLTVL.

This clonotype turned up a few times. V and J are TRBV6-1 and TRBJ1-2, with D maybe TRBD1 (5 bases). V lost 0 bases and J lost 7, with 12 bases in between. This CDR3 has 14 amino acids. Germline assignment: CDR1 MNHNS and CDR2 SASEGT. The CDR3 spells CASSEAGTLTGYTF. CDR3 sequence (DNA): TGTGCCAGCAGTGAAGCCGGGACTCTCACTGGCTACACCTTC.

This clonotype has a count of ten or more. V gene TRBV7-2 combines with J gene TRBJ2-7; 9 positions agree with TRBD2. There are 14 residues in the CDR3. V was pared by 1 base and J by 7 bases, with 5 bases of the junction left unmatched. Per the germline V gene, CDR1 is SGHTA and CDR2 is FQGNSA. The CDR3 region is CASSLEAGGREQYF. The CDR3 DNA reads as TGTGCCAGCAGCTTAGAAGCGGGGGGTAGGGAGCAGTACTTC.

This clonotype was seen a handful of times. One end of the junction fails to match germline, which may point to a read error. V and J are TRBV7-7 and TRBJ2-1; TRBD1 might be the D (6 bases). The CDR3 spans 13 residues. The germline V gene encodes CDR1 SSHAT and CDR2 FNYEAQ (reference sequence). The CDR3 region is CASSLAGVNEQFF. The CDR3 DNA follows: TGTGCTAGCAGCTTAGCAGGGGTGAATGAGCAGTTCTTC.

This clonotype was detected only a few times. This chain links TRBV6-1 with TRBJ2-3; TRBD2 aligns across 7 bases. The CDR3 has 13 residues. Looked up from germline, CDR1 is MNHNS and CDR2 is SASEGT. V lost 3 bases and J lost 7; bases outside the gene matches: 4. The CDR3 bases are TGTGCCAGCAGTGATGCTAGCGGAAATACGCAGTATTTT. Protein sequence: CASSDASGNTQYF.

This clonotype was counted between two and nine times. The chain has TRBV29-1 and TRBJ1-2; 9 bases align to TRBD1. Trimming cost V 8 bases and J 6 bases; bases outside gene matches: 7. The CDR3 loop spans 12 amino acids. Per germline, CDR1 SQVTM and CDR2 ANQGSEA. CDR3 sequence (DNA): TGCAGCACAGGACAGGGGAGGGATGGCTACACCTTC. It codes for CSTGQGRDGYTF.

The chain carries TRBV24-1 and TRBJ2-1; 10 nucleotides line up with TRBD2. Germline CDR1 and CDR2: KGHDR and SFDVKD. With 1 base clipped from V and 10 bases from J, the junction kept 12 bases outside the gene matches. CDR3 length equals 17 residues. The chain's CDR3 is CATSDFLESSGSSEQFF. The CDR3 DNA follows: TGTGCCACCAGTGATTTCCTTGAGTCTAGCGGGAGTTCAGAGCAGTTCTTC.

This clonotype was recorded a few times. The gene calls are TRBV7-9 and TRBJ2-7, with D tentatively TRBD1 (6 bases). This CDR3 comprises 14 residues. Germline loops: CDR1 SEHNR, CDR2 FQNEAQ (reference sequence). V was cut by 5 bases and J by 6 bases, with 17 bases left in between. In DNA form, the CDR3 reads TGTGCCAGCAGCCCAAACAGGGAACTGGTCGAGCAGTACTTC. Amino acids: CASSPNRELVEQYF.

In this sample, this clonotype turned up a few times. J is TRBJ1-5 and V is TRBV6-2 or TRBV6-3; D is uncertain. The CDR3 contains 12 residues. V lost 6 bases and J 5 bases, leaving 8 bases between the germline ends. Germline V gene sequence: CDR1 MNHEY, CDR2 SVGEGT. As DNA, the CDR3 is TGTGCCAGCAGACCCGAAGATCAGCCCCAGCATTTT. It encodes CASRPEDQPQHF.

The V call is TRBV23-1, the J call TRBJ2-7, with D possibly TRBD2 on 5 matching bases. TRBV23-1 is classed as an ORF, of uncertain function. The CDR3 contains 20 residues. V was trimmed by 0 bases and J by 2 bases, leaving 26 bases between them. The CDR3 region has the DNA TGCGCCAGCAGTCAATCGGAGAGCAGGCTTAACCTAGCTACGACCTACGAGCAGTACTTC. Its protein product is CASSQSESRLNLATTYEQYF.

The rearrangement joins TRBV28 to TRBJ2-5; 9 bases line up with TRBD1. This CDR3 contains 15 residues. Germline lookup yields CDR1 MDHEN and CDR2 SYDVKM. V shed 6 bases, J shed 5 bases, and the junction held 10 bases outside the gene matches. CDR3 DNA: TGTGCCAGCAGCCCGAGGACAGGGGATAGGGAGACCCAGTACTTC. Translating it yields CASSPRTGDRETQYF.

This clonotype was observed at least ten times. V gene TRBV12-3 or TRBV12-4 combines with J gene TRBJ1-1, with TRBD1 matching 7 bases. V was clipped by 4 bases and J by 1 base; unmatched bases: 0. The CDR3 has 13 amino acids. CDR3 protein: CASSYRGNTEAFF. CDR3 nucleotides: TGTGCCAGCAGTTACAGGGGGAACACTGAAGCTTTCTTT.

This clonotype occurred a few times. The CDR3, as DNA: TGTGCCAGCAGCCCCCTTACACGTTCGAAGAGCACAGATACGCAGTATTTT. Its protein is CASSPLTRSKSTDTQYF. The chain links TRBV7-4 to TRBJ2-3, with unresolved D. CDR1 and CDR2 (germline): SGHVT, SQSDAQ. V was cut by 5 bases and J by 0 bases, with 18 bases left in between. CDR3 length: 17 residues. Full variable domain (outside the CDR3, taken from reference TRBV7-4 and TRBJ2-3): GAGVSQSPRYKVAKRGRDVALRCDSISGHVTLYWYRQTLGQGSEVLTYSQSDAQRDKSGRPSGRFSAERPERSVSTLKIQRTEQGDSAVYLCASSPLTRSKSTDTQYFGPGTRLTVL.

The V gene is TRBV7-8, the J gene TRBJ2-1; D is uncertain. This CDR3 has 17 amino acids. Trimming left V 1 base short and J 0 bases short, with 13 bases between. The germline gives CDR1 SGHVS, CDR2 FQNEAQ. The DNA of the CDR3 is TGTGCCAGCAGCTTAGAGTCCCCCGCAACCTCCTACAATGAGCAGTTCTTC. Translating gives CASSLESPATSYNEQFF.

The chain carries TRBV24-1 and TRBJ2-3, with TRBD1 matching over 7 bases. There are 17 residues in the CDR3. J gave up 5 bases and V 1 base, and 11 bases lay outside the gene matches. Germline V gives CDR1 KGHDR, CDR2 SFDVKD. The DNA for the CDR3 is TGTGCCACCAGTGATTTAAAGTCAGGACAGGTCAAAGATACGCAGTATTTT. Its protein product is CATSDLKSGQVKDTQYF.

This clonotype was counted between two and nine times. The chain is built from TRBV20-1 and TRBJ1-5; D not resolved. CDR3 length: 15 residues. V was trimmed by 0 bases and J by 1 base, leaving 10 bases between them. In germline, CDR1 is DFQATT, CDR2 SNEGSKA (reference sequence). Here the CDR3 DNA reads TGCAGTGCTAGAGAATGGAGGGCGAGCAATCAGCCCCAGCATTTT. Its protein is CSAREWRASNQPQHF.